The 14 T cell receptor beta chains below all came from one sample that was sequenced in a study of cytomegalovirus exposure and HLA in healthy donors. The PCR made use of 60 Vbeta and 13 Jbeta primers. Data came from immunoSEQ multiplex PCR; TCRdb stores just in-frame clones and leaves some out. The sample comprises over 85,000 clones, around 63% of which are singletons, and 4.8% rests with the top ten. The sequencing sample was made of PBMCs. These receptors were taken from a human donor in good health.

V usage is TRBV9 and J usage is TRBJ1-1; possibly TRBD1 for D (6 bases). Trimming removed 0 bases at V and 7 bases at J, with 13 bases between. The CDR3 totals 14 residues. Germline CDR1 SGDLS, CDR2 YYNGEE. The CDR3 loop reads CASSVVRGSGEAFF. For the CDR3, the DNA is TGTGCCAGCAGCGTAGTAAGGGGGAGTGGTGAAGCTTTCTTT.

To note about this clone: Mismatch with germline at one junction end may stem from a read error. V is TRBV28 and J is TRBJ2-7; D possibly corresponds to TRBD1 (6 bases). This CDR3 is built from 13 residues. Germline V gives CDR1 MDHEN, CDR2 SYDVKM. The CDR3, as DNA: TGTGCCGGCAGTCCGCCACAGGGCTACGAGCAGTACTTC. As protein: CAGSPPQGYEQYF.

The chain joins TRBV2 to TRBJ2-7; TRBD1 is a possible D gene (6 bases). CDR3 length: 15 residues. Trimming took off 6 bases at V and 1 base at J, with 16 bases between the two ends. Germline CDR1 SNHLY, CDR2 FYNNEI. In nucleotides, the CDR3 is TGTGCCAGCAGGAGGACAGATGGCTTATCCTACGAGCAGTACTTC. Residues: CASRRTDGLSYEQYF.

The CDR3 reads CSVRVVGGNTGELFF. The CDR3 coding sequence is TGCAGCGTTCGGGTCGTAGGGGGAAACACCGGGGAGCTGTTTTTT. The chain employs TRBV29-1 and TRBJ2-2, with D perhaps TRBD1 (6 bases). Trimming took 5 bases from V and 2 from J, leaving 15 bases between them. The germline gives CDR1 SQVTM, CDR2 ANQGSEA. This CDR3 region has 15 residues.

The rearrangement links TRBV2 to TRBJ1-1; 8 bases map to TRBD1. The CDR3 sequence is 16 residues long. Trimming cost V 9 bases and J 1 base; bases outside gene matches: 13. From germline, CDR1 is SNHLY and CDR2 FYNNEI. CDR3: CARQQDRALANTEAFF. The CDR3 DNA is TGTGCCAGGCAACAGGACAGGGCCCTTGCGAACACTGAAGCTTTCTTT.

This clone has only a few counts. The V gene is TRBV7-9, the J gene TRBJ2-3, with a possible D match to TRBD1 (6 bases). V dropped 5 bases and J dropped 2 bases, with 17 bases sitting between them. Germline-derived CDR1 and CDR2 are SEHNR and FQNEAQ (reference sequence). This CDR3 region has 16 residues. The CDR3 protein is CASSATTGIVTDTQYF. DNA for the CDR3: TGTGCCAGCAGCGCCACTACAGGGATCGTCACAGATACGCAGTATTTT. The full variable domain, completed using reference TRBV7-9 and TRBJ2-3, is DTGVSQNPRHKITKRGQNVTFRCDPISEHNRLYWYRQTLGQGPEFLTYFQNEAQLEKSRLLSDRFSAERPKGSFSTLEIQRTEQGDSAMYLCASSATTGIVTDTQYFGPGTRLTVL.

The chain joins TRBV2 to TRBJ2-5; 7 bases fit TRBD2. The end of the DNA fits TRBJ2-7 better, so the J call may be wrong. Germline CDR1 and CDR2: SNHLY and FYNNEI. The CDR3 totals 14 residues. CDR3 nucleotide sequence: TGTGCCAGCAGTGGGGCTAGCGGAGAATACGAGCAGTACTTC. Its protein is CASSGASGEYEQYF.

This chain's CDR3 is CASRAVAGRGGDYGYTF. The CDR3 nucleotides are TGTGCCAGCAGGGCAGTGGCCGGGAGGGGAGGTGACTATGGCTACACCTTC. J is TRBJ1-2 and V is TRBV11-2; a possible D gene is TRBD1 (5 bases). V was cut by 6 bases and J by 3 bases, with 23 bases left in between. Germline lookup yields CDR1 SGHAT and CDR2 FQNNGV. The CDR3 extends over 17 amino acids.

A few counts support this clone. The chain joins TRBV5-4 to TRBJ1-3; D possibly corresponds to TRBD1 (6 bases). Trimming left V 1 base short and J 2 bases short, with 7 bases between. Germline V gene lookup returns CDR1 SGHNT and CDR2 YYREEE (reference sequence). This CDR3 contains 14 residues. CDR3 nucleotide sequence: TGTGCCAGCAGCTTGTACAGGGCTGGAAACACCATATATTTT. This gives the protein CASSLYRAGNTIYF.

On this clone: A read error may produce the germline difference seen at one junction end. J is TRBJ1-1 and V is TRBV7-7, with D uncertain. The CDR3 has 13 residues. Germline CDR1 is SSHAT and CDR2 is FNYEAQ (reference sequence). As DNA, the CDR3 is TGTGCTAGCAGCTTAAATAGTAACACTGAAGCTTTCTTT. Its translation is CASSLNSNTEAFF.

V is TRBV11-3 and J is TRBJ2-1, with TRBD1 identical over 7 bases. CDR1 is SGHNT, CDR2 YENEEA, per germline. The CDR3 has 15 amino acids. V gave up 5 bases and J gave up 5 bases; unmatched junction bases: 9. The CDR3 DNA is TGTGCCAGCAGCCAAACCGGGACAGCCAACAATGAGCAGTTCTTC. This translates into CASSQTGTANNEQFF.

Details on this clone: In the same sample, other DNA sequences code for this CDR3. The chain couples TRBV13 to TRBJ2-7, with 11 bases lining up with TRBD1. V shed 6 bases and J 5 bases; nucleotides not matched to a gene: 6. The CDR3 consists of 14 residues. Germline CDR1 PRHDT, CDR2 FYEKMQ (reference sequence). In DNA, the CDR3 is TGTGCCAGCAGACTTGGACAGGGGGCTAACGAGCAGTACTTC. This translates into CASRLGQGANEQYF.

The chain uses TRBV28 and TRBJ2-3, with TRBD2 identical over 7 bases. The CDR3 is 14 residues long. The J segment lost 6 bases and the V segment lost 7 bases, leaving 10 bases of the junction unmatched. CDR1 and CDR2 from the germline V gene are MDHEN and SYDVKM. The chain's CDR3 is CASTETGGIDTQYF. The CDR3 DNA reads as TGTGCCAGCACGGAGACGGGAGGTATCGATACGCAGTATTTT.

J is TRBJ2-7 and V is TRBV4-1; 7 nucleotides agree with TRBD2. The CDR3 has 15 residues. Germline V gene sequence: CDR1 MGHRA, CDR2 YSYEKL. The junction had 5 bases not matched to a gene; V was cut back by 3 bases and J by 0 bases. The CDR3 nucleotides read TGCGCCAGCAGCCACCGAGCGGGGAGCTCCTACGAGCAGTACTTC. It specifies CASSHRAGSSYEQYF.